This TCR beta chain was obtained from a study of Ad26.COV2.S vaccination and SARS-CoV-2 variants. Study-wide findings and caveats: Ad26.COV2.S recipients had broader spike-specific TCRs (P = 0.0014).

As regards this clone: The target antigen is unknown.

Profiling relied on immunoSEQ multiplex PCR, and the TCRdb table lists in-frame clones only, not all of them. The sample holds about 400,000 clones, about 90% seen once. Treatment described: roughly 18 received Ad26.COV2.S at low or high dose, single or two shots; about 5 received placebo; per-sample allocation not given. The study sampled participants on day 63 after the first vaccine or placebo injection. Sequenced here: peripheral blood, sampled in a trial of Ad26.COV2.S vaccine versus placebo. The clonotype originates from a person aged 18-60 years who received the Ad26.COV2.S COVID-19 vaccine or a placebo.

Here the CDR3 reads CASSQVWGSGYTF. The CDR3 DNA reads as TGTGCCAGCAGCCAAGTATGGGGTAGTGGCTACACCTTC. The chain combines TRBV3-1 (or the pseudogene TRBV3-2) with TRBJ1-2; D gene ambiguous. CDR1 and CDR2 (germline): LGHDT, YNNKEL (reference sequence). V was cut by 1 base and J by 7 bases, with 10 bases left in between. The CDR3 is 13 residues long.